This T cell receptor beta chain was sequenced in a study of T-cell reconstitution after alpha-beta-depleted transplantation in children. The CDR3 contains 14 residues. CDR1 is MGHRA and CDR2 is YSYEKL in the germline V gene. V was pared by 0 bases and J by 5 bases, with 10 bases between. As it was prepared, the TCRbeta library received unique molecular identifiers. Via MiXCR, TCRdb re-called the PCR reads, giving one row per CDR3 protein. The sample contains over 100,000 distinct CDR3 sequences, about 9.3% of which appear only once. Here the sequenced sample was PBMCs, taken before TCRalphabeta/CD19-depleted stem cell transplant. The clonotype was recovered from a boy aged 2-15 years with acute lymphoblastic leukemia, due to receive a stem cell transplant. The V and J genes are TRBV4-1 and TRBJ2-5; D remains ambiguous. CDR3 sequence reads: CASSQDDLGETQYF. The CDR3 DNA reads as TGCGCCAGCAGCCAAGATGACCTGGGGGAGACCCAGTACTTC.